This T cell receptor beta chain was found in a study of T cell responses to AZD1222 COVID-19 vaccine. V was clipped by 0 bases and J by 8 bases, with 12 bases between them. The CDR3 runs to 15 residues. The germline CDR1 and CDR2 sequences are SGHRS and YFSETQ. Clones were sequenced by immunoSEQ multiplex PCR, and TCRdb holds only the in-frame ones, with some missing. The table has over 150,000 clones, 80% to 90% seen once; the top ten hold 6.5% to 7%. This sequence joins TRBV5-1 and TRBJ1-6; D unclear. Sequencing was performed on peripheral blood, taken on day 0 of AZD1222 vaccination. The TCR comes from an adult in good health. CDR3 residues: CASSLASPNYSPLHF. The CDR3 DNA is TGCGCCAGCAGCTTGGCCTCGCCTAATTATTCACCCCTCCACTTT. The full variable domain, its missing parts supplied by reference TRBV5-1 and TRBJ1-6, is KAGVTQTPRYLIKTRGQQVTLSCSPISGHRSVSWYQQTPGQGLQFLFEYFSETQRNKGNFPGRFSGRQFSNSRSEMNVSTLELGDSALYLCASSLASPNYSPLHFGNGTRLTVT.